A selection of T cell receptor beta chains follows, all from one sample in a study of shared clonotypes between healthy human individuals. Assay: immunoSEQ multiplex PCR; the TCRdb copy retains only in-frame clones and omits some. This sample carries roughly 2.2 million clones, 92% of them seen once, and the ten largest clones take more than 0.35%. The specimen sequenced was naive CD4+ T cells from PBMCs. The receptors were sampled from a man aged 18-30 years in good health. Some clones in this sample may be carry-over from other donors' samples. Both conserved end residues are part of each CDR3. D genes are given only for firm matches. Only some rows state a clone size, as once, few, many or a class for expanded clones.

j_gene,d_gene,v_gene,abundance,CDR3nt,CDR3aa
TRBJ2-3,TRBD1,TRBV18,.,TGTGCCAGCTCACTAACGACAGGGGGCGTAGATACGCAGTATTTT,CASSLTTGGVDTQYF
TRBJ1-1,TRBD1,TRBV10-3,few,TGTGCCATCAGTAGACAGGGGCTAAACACTGAAGCTTTCTTT,CAISRQGLNTEAFF
TRBJ2-7,.,TRBV28,.,TGTGCCAGCAGTTTGCCCGGGGCCCGGTCCTACGAGCAGTACTTC,CASSLPGARSYEQYF
TRBJ2-7,.,TRBV7-2,.,TGTGCCAGCAGCTCCTCCCGAGCTGGGTCCTACGAGCAGTACTTC,CASSSSRAGSYEQYF
TRBJ2-1,TRBD1,TRBV10-2,.,TGCGCCAGCAGTCGACAGGGGCAAGATGAGCAGTTCTTC,CASSRQGQDEQFF
TRBJ2-3,.,TRBV6-6,.,TGTGCCAGCAGGGTGGACAGTCGCATCACAGATACGCAGTATTTT,CASRVDSRITDTQYF
TRBJ1-4,TRBD1,TRBV18,.,TGTGCCAGCTCACCCACTTTAGAGACAGGGACGAACATCAATGAAAAACTGTTTTTT,CASSPTLETGTNINEKLFF
TRBJ1-2,.,TRBV28,.,TGTGCCAGCAGTGGGGATTATGGCTACGCCTTC,CASSGDYGYAF
TRBJ2-7,.,TRBV4-1,.,TGCGCCAGCAGCCAGGGAATGGCAGACGAGCAGTACTTC,CASSQGMADEQYF
TRBJ2-1,.,TRBV11-2,.,TGTGCCAGCAGCTTAGCCCGGGACTCGGGATACAATGAGCAGTTCTTC,CASSLARDSGYNEQFF
TRBJ2-7,.,TRBV29-1,.,TGCAGCGTTGACGGGGCGACCCGCTACGAGCAGTACTTC,CSVDGATRYEQYF
TRBJ1-2,.,TRBV20-1,.,TGCAGTGCTACCAAGAAGGATGGCTACACCTTC,CSATKKDGYTF
TRBJ2-5,.,TRBV7-9,.,TGTGCCAGCAGCTTAGTGTTATCTCGAGGGGAAGAGACCCAGTACTTC,CASSLVLSRGEETQYF
TRBJ1-6,.,TRBV4-2,.,TGTGCCAGCAGCCAAGGGGGATTCTATAATTCACCCCTCCACTTT,CASSQGGFYNSPLHF
TRBJ2-7,.,TRBV9,.,TGTGCCAGCAGCGTAGCGGCAGGGTACCACGAGCAGTACTTC,CASSVAAGYHEQYF
TRBJ1-2,TRBD1,TRBV28,.,TGTGCCAGCAGTGCCCCACAGGGGACTAACTATGGCTACACCTTC,CASSAPQGTNYGYTF
TRBJ1-4,TRBD1,TRBV28,.,TGTGCCAGCAGTTCCGGACAGGGGTCGAGTGAAAAACTGTTTTTT,CASSSGQGSSEKLFF
TRBJ2-1,.,TRBV5-1,.,TGCGCCAGCAGCTTGGATTCCGGGGGTGATGAGCAGTTCTTC,CASSLDSGGDEQFF